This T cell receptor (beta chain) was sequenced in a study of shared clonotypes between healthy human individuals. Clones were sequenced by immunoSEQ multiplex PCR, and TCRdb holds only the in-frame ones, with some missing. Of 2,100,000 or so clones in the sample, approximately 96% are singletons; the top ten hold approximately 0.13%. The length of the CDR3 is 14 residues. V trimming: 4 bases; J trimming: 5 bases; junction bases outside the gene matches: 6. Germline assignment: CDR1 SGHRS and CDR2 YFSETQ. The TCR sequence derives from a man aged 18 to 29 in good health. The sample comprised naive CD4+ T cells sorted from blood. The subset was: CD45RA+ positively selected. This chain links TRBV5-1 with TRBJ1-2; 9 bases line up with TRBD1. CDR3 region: CASSNQGQGYGYTF. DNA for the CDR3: TGCGCCAGCAGCAACCAAGGACAGGGGTATGGCTACACCTTC.